The next 2 T cell receptor beta chains were all read from a single sample in a study of CD8+CD57+ T cells in acquired aplastic anemia. Genomic DNA acted as the template from which TCR beta VDJ combination and CDR3 sequence profiling were carried out. Using its own MiXCR run on the reads, TCRdb lists one record per CDR3 protein. This sample carries 160,000 or so distinct CDR3 sequences, roughly 50% of them seen once, and the ten largest clones take 3.2%. Those patients picked for sequencing had displayed CD8+CD57+ cell expansion on flow cytometry. Sequencing was performed on sorted CD4+, CD8+, or CD8+CD57+ T cells (not recorded which) from PBMCs. These TCRs come from a human donor with aplastic anemia.

This clonotype has at least ten counts. The CDR3 DNA reads TGTGCCAGCAGCCCCCGGACAGGGGGCGCAGATACGCAGTATTTT. It is translated as CASSPRTGGADTQYF. The genes are TRBV11-2 and TRBJ2-3, with 11 bases aligning to TRBD1. In germline, CDR1 is SGHAT, CDR2 FQNNGV. V lost 5 bases to trimming and J lost 4 bases; unmatched junction nucleotides: 5. The CDR3 contains 15 residues.

This clonotype was counted between two and nine times. A much larger clone is a single base away; this may be a read error. The chain has TRBV11-1 and TRBJ2-7; D might be TRBD1 or TRBD2, each matching 5 bases. The germline V gene has CDR1 SGHAT and CDR2 FQDESV (reference sequence). This CDR3 is 17 amino acids long. V lost 4 bases to trimming and J lost 0 bases, with 19 bases between them. Here the CDR3 reads CASSSPPRGPSSYEQYV. DNA for the CDR3: TGTGCCAGCAGCTCGCCTCCAAGGGGACCGAGCTCCTACGAGCAGTACGTC.